This TCR beta chain was captured in a study of CD8+ T cells in alopecia areata. TCR sequencing used cDNA made by reverse transcription of extracted RNA. Produced via immunoSEQ multiplex PCR; TCRdb's table is partial and in-frame only. Of approximately 150,000 clones listed, approximately 50% are singletons. This CDR3 has 13 residues. Germline CDR1 is SQVTM and CDR2 is ANQGSEA. The V end lost 7 bases, the J end lost 1 base, and 12 bases lay between the germline ends. The receptor's source is a human donor with alopecia areata. The sequencing used CD4+ T cells sorted from blood, collected at week 0. The rearrangement joins TRBV29-1 to TRBJ2-3; D ambiguous. This CDR3 is CSAPGVGTDTQYF. In DNA, the CDR3 is TGCAGCGCCCCCGGCGTGGGCACAGATACGCAGTATTTT.